This T cell receptor (beta chain) was captured by sequencing in a study of T cell responses to AZD1222 COVID-19 vaccine. Study-level findings and limits: CD4 TCRs covered the whole spike, strongest at regions 160-218 and 743-854. Unmutated variant regions reportedly attract nearly half of all spike-specific TCRs.

V shed 6 bases and J shed 1 base, with 15 bases lying between them. The CDR3 extends over 15 amino acids. Germline-derived CDR1 and CDR2 are MNHEY and SVGAGI. A word on this clone: The antigen is unknown.

The repertoire was sequenced with immunoSEQ multiplex PCR; TCRdb's copy has only in-frame clones and lacks some. Among 150,000 to 200,000 clones, about 87% were seen once, and the ten largest hold approximately 2.7%. Sequences were derived from peripheral blood, sampled on day 0 of MenACWY control vaccination. This clonotype originated in an adult in good health. The chain employs TRBV6-5 and TRBJ1-2, with no clear D. DNA for the CDR3: TGTGCCAGCAGCCGGGGAGGAGCGATTAACTATGGCTACACCTTC. This gives the protein CASSRGGAINYGYTF.